Each of the 6 T cell receptor beta chains below was sequenced from the same sample in a study of T cells in localized non-small cell lung cancer. Here immunoSEQ multiplex PCR was the method, and the copy in TCRdb shows in-frame clones only, minus some. This sample has 40,000 or so clones, with 70% to 90% found just once. This specimen consisted of peripheral blood, obtained before any cancer treatment. These receptors originate from a man between 40 and 75 years old with stage I lung adenocarcinoma.

V usage is TRBV9 and J usage is TRBJ1-5; D is perhaps TRBD1 (6 bases). CDR3 length: 15 amino acids. V dropped 4 bases and J dropped 6 bases, with 17 bases sitting between them. The germline V gene has CDR1 SGDLS and CDR2 YYNGEE. The CDR3: CASSPREGVGQPQHF. DNA for the CDR3: TGTGCCAGCAGCCCCCGAGAGGGGGTGGGTCAGCCCCAGCATTTT.

The chain recombines TRBV2 with TRBJ1-2, with D possibly TRBD1 on 5 matching bases. V was shortened by 8 bases and J by 9 bases, with 16 bases between the two germline ends. CDR3 length equals 12 residues. Germline loops: CDR1 SNHLY, CDR2 FYNNEI. In nucleotides, the CDR3 is TGTGCCAGCGGGGGGAGGGTAATGAGCTACACCTTC. This codes for CASGGRVMSYTF.

This chain joins TRBV7-6 and TRBJ2-2, with 11 bases identical to TRBD2. CDR1 is SGHVS, CDR2 FNYEAQ, per germline. The J segment lost 7 bases and the V segment lost 2 bases, leaving 6 bases of the junction unmatched. This CDR3 is built from 16 residues. The CDR3 nucleotides read TGTGCCAGCAGCTTAAATAGCGGGAGGGGCGACGGGGAGCTGTTTTTT. This translates into CASSLNSGRGDGELFF. The full variable domain, its missing parts supplied by reference TRBV7-6 and TRBJ2-2, is GAGVSQSPRYKVTKRGQDVALRCDPISGHVSLYWYRQALGQGPEFLTYFNYEAQQDKSGLPNDRFSAERPEGSISTLTIQRTEQRDSAMYRCASSLNSGRGDGELFFGEGSRLTVL.

About this clone: At one end the junction does not follow the germline gene, possibly because of a read error. The rearrangement links TRBV7-7 to TRBJ2-5; D could derive from TRBD1 or TRBD2 (5 bases each). Per the germline V gene, CDR1 is SSHAT and CDR2 is FNYEAQ (reference sequence). This CDR3 spans 15 amino acids. The CDR3 here is CASSLTFGGQETQYF. The DNA of the CDR3 is TGTGCTAGCAGCTTGACTTTTGGGGGCCAAGAGACCCAGTACTTC.

This sequence joins TRBV7-2 and TRBJ2-7; D may be TRBD2 (6 bases). CDR1 and CDR2 (germline): SGHTA, FQGNSA. Trimming pared 8 bases from V and 4 bases from J, leaving 9 bases between. The CDR3 consists of 11 residues. The CDR3 DNA follows: TGTGCCAGCGGGAGGCCATACGAGCAGTACTTC. Its protein product is CASGRPYEQYF.

The chain carries TRBV11-2 and TRBJ2-7, with D possibly TRBD2 on 5 matching bases. Germline V gene sequence: CDR1 SGHAT, CDR2 FQNNGV. This CDR3 has 13 amino acids. The V and J ends lost 3 bases and 3 bases respectively, with 9 bases between them. In DNA form, the CDR3 reads TGTGCCAGCAGCTTTGGTGACTACTACGAGCAGTACTTC. Its translation is CASSFGDYYEQYF.